One and the same sample provided the 22 T cell receptor beta chains below, sequenced in a study of graft-versus-host responses after intestinal transplantation. The data were produced by immunoSEQ multiplex PCR, yet TCRdb's version contains in-frame clones alone and is incomplete. The sample contains approximately 12,000 clones, 85% to 95% of which appear only once. Specimen: PBMCs, collected 109 days after intestinal transplant. The receptors stem from a human patient who received an intestinal transplant, so some T cells may come from the graft donor.

This clone appeared once. This chain uses TRBV27 with TRBJ2-1, with no clear D. Trimming pared 2 bases from V and 8 bases from J, leaving 16 bases between. Germline loops: CDR1 MNHEY, CDR2 SMNVEV (reference sequence). CDR3 length: 15 residues. CDR3 DNA: TGTGCCAGCAGTTTAACCCGAATCACGACCGATGAGCAGTTCTTC. Residues: CASSLTRITTDEQFF.

The V call is TRBV18, the J call TRBJ2-1; D could derive from TRBD1 or TRBD2 (6 bases each). V was shortened by 2 bases and J by 7 bases, with 12 bases between the two germline ends. CDR3 size: 14 residues. From germline, CDR1 is KGHSH and CDR2 LQKENI. CDR3 protein: CASSPWGALNEQFF. DNA of the CDR3: TGTGCCAGCTCACCATGGGGGGCGCTTAATGAGCAGTTCTTC.

The gene calls are TRBV11-3 and TRBJ2-1; 11 bases match TRBD2. CDR1 SGHNT and CDR2 YENEEA come from the germline V gene. The CDR3 sequence is 15 residues long. The junction had 8 bases not matched to a gene; V was cut back by 1 base and J by 12 bases. This CDR3 reads CASSLGLAGTGGQFF. The DNA of the CDR3 is TGTGCCAGCAGCTTAGGACTAGCGGGGACCGGGGGGCAGTTCTTC.

The chain has TRBV5-1 and TRBJ2-6; D perhaps matches TRBD1 (5 bases). The ends were cut back, 4 bases at V and 0 bases at J, with 8 bases in the middle. Germline loops: CDR1 SGHRS, CDR2 YFSETQ. The CDR3 loop spans 15 amino acids. CDR3 DNA sequence: TGCGCCAGCAGCGACCAGGGCTCTGGGGCCAACGTCCTGACTTTC. Its translation is CASSDQGSGANVLTF. Full variable domain (missing parts from reference TRBV5-1 and TRBJ2-6): KAGVTQTPRYLIKTRGQQVTLSCSPISGHRSVSWYQQTPGQGLQFLFEYFSETQRNKGNFPGRFSGRQFSNSRSEMNVSTLELGDSALYLCASSDQGSGANVLTFGAGSRLTVL.

V gene TRBV28 combines with J gene TRBJ1-1; TRBD1 matches 8 bases. The V and J ends lost 1 base and 3 bases, in that order; junction bases with no gene match: 7. Germline CDR1 and CDR2: MDHEN and SYDVKM. The CDR3 consists of 16 residues. The CDR3 region is CASSLFGQGEDTEAFF. Here the CDR3 DNA reads TGTGCCAGCAGTTTATTTGGACAGGGCGAGGACACTGAAGCTTTCTTT. The variable domain in full, completed from reference TRBV28 and TRBJ1-1, reads DVKVTQSSRYLVKRTGEKVFLECVQDMDHENMFWYRQDPGLGLRLIYFSYDVKMKEKGDIPEGYSVSREKKERFSLILESASTNQTSMYLCASSLFGQGEDTEAFFGQGTRLTVV.

The chain employs TRBV4-2 and TRBJ2-3, with 9 bases aligning to TRBD2. The V segment lost 0 bases and the J segment 2 bases; nucleotides outside the gene matches: 3. Per the germline V gene, CDR1 is LGHNA and CDR2 is YNFKEQ. This CDR3 has 16 residues. CDR3 amino acids: CASSQEGTSFTDTQYF. In DNA, the CDR3 is TGTGCCAGCAGCCAAGAAGGGACTAGCTTCACAGATACGCAGTATTTT.

The chain is built from TRBV7-7 and TRBJ2-5; the match to TRBD2 covers 7 bases. This CDR3 region has 15 residues. CDR1 is SSHAT and CDR2 is FNYEAQ in the germline V gene (reference sequence). V lost 5 bases to trimming and J lost 4 bases; unmatched junction nucleotides: 10. The CDR3 region is CASSPREGRGETQYF. Written as DNA, the CDR3 is TGTGCCAGCAGCCCCCGCGAAGGGAGGGGAGAGACCCAGTACTTC.

V and J are TRBV7-9 and TRBJ2-1, with a weak D call TRBD1 (6 bases). Trimming cost V 4 bases and J 2 bases, with 9 bases left between them. From germline, CDR1 is SEHNR and CDR2 FQNEAQ (reference sequence). The CDR3 runs 14 residues. CDR3 DNA sequence: TGTGCCAGCAGCTCCTACAGGGCCTACAATGAGCAGTTCTTC. Translating it yields CASSSYRAYNEQFF.

The chain recombines TRBV25-1 with TRBJ1-1; TRBD1 matches at 7 bases. After removal of 1 base from V and 2 bases from J, the junction contained 10 bases not matched to a gene. This CDR3 comprises 17 residues. The germline V gene has CDR1 MGHDK and CDR2 SYGVNS. The CDR3 loop reads CASSEFSQTGLNTEAFF. The DNA of the CDR3 is TGTGCCAGCAGTGAATTTTCCCAGACAGGGCTAAACACTGAAGCTTTCTTT.

The V gene is TRBV28, the J gene TRBJ2-1, with D possibly TRBD2 on 6 matching bases. The V gene lost 3 bases and the J gene lost 0 bases, with 12 bases spanning the gap. The CDR3 runs 16 residues. Looked up from germline, CDR1 is MDHEN and CDR2 is SYDVKM. The CDR3 protein is CASSFGGANSYNEQFF. The CDR3 DNA sequence: TGTGCCAGCAGTTTCGGAGGGGCTAACTCCTACAATGAGCAGTTCTTC.

The V gene is TRBV15, the J gene TRBJ1-5; D perhaps matches TRBD1 (5 bases). The V gene's germline CDR1 is LNHNV and CDR2 YYDKDF (reference sequence). The CDR3 consists of 13 residues. V was clipped by 6 bases and J by 7 bases, with 13 bases between them. CDR3 sequence reads: CATRLGADQPQHF. CDR3 sequence (DNA): TGTGCCACCAGGCTAGGGGCGGACCAGCCCCAGCATTTT. Combining the CDR3 with reference TRBV15 and TRBJ1-5 gives the whole variable domain DAMVIQNPRYQVTQFGKPVTLSCSQTLNHNVMYWYQQKSSQAPKLLFHYYDKDFNNEADTPDNFQSRRPNTSFCFLDIRSPGLGDTAMYLCATRLGADQPQHFGDGTRLSIL.

This rearrangement joins TRBV10-3 to TRBJ2-1; TRBD2 is a possible D gene (6 bases). V gave up 4 bases and J gave up 6 bases, with 13 bases separating them. The CDR3 length is 14 residues. Germline V gene lookup returns CDR1 ENHRY and CDR2 SYGVKD. The CDR3 nucleotides are TGTGCCATCAGTGTATTAGCGGAGCGCAATGAGCAGTTCTTC. It specifies CAISVLAERNEQFF.

The rearrangement joins TRBV7-9 to TRBJ2-5; TRBD2 matches 9 bases. V was clipped by 5 bases and J by 5 bases; unmatched bases: 15. The CDR3 consists of 17 residues. Germline lookup yields CDR1 SEHNR and CDR2 FQNEAQ (reference sequence). CDR3 region: CASSPPPSGKVGETQYF. The CDR3 DNA is TGTGCCAGCAGCCCCCCGCCTAGCGGGAAGGTAGGGGAGACCCAGTACTTC.

This chain links TRBV27 with TRBJ2-7; possibly TRBD2 for D (6 bases). V was clipped by 2 bases and J by 3 bases, with 17 bases between them. This CDR3 region has 16 residues. Germline V gives CDR1 MNHEY, CDR2 SMNVEV (reference sequence). CDR3 in amino acids: CASSLISAGLGYEQYF. CDR3 sequence (DNA): TGTGCCAGCAGTTTAATATCCGCGGGGTTGGGCTACGAGCAGTACTTC.

The chain joins TRBV4-1 to TRBJ1-2; maybe TRBD1 (5 bases). The germline V gene encodes CDR1 MGHRA and CDR2 YSYEKL. With 0 bases removed from V and 5 bases from J, the gap between germline ends came to 19 bases. The CDR3 has 17 residues. The CDR3 nucleotides read TGCGCCAGCAGCCAAGAGGGGGGTTTATCGACCTTTTATGGCTACACCTTC. Encoded protein: CASSQEGGLSTFYGYTF.

The chain has TRBV15 and TRBJ2-1, with 7 nucleotides matching TRBD1. The CDR3 totals 13 residues. Germline V gene sequence: CDR1 LNHNV, CDR2 YYDKDF (reference sequence). CDR3 sequence reads: CGYRDSVTNEQFF. The DNA for the CDR3 is TGTGGATACCGGGACAGCGTGACGAATGAGCAGTTCTTC.

The CDR3 DNA sequence: TGTGCCAGCAGCATATCGGGGTTTGGCACTGAAGCTTTCTTT. Its protein is CASSISGFGTEAFF. The chain recombines TRBV7-3 with TRBJ1-1; D uncertain. Germline-derived CDR1 and CDR2 are SGHTA and FQGTGA. Trimming removed 5 bases from V and 4 bases from J, with 14 bases in between. This CDR3 has 14 amino acids.

V usage is TRBV7-9 and J usage is TRBJ2-2, with 8 bases fitting TRBD2. CDR1 is SEHNR and CDR2 is FQNEAQ in the germline V gene (reference sequence). The CDR3 length is 17 residues. Trimming cost V 1 base and J 4 bases; bases outside gene matches: 8. CDR3 in DNA: TGTGCCAGCAGCTTAGAGGGGCTAGCGGGTTTCACCGGGGAGCTGTTTTTT. Protein: CASSLEGLAGFTGELFF. The variable domain in full, completed from reference TRBV7-9 and TRBJ2-2, reads DTGVSQNPRHKITKRGQNVTFRCDPISEHNRLYWYRQTLGQGPEFLTYFQNEAQLEKSRLLSDRFSAERPKGSFSTLEIQRTEQGDSAMYLCASSLEGLAGFTGELFFGEGSRLTVL.

This chain links TRBV5-1 with TRBJ2-7, with no clear D. Trimming took 2 bases from V and 1 from J, leaving 7 bases between them. This CDR3 spans 13 amino acids. Germline V gives CDR1 SGHRS, CDR2 YFSETQ. In DNA, the CDR3 is TGCGCCAGCAGCTTTGGTACTTCCTACGAGCAGTACTTC. The encoded protein is CASSFGTSYEQYF.

This sequence joins TRBV11-2 and TRBJ2-7, with D possibly matching TRBD1 (6 bases). CDR3 size: 15 residues. The V end was cut by 1 base, the J end by 3 bases, with 13 bases between. Germline V lookup: CDR1 SGHAT, CDR2 FQNNGV. In DNA, the CDR3 is TGTGCCAGCAGCTTAGGAGACAGGCCAGACTACGAGCAGTACTTC. Amino acid sequence: CASSLGDRPDYEQYF.

This clone occurred once. The V and J genes are TRBV6-5 and TRBJ2-7, with D possibly matching TRBD1 (5 bases). Germline V gives CDR1 MNHEY, CDR2 SVGAGI. The V end was cut by 6 bases, the J end by 6 bases, with 9 bases between. The CDR3 totals 11 residues. CDR3: CASRGPLEQYF. The CDR3 coding sequence is TGTGCCAGCAGGGGGCCCCTCGAGCAGTACTTC.

This sequence joins TRBV5-6 and TRBJ1-4; TRBD1 matches 10 bases. V lost 4 bases and J lost 8; bases outside the gene matches: 8. The CDR3 totals 15 residues. Germline V gene data show CDR1 as SGHDT and CDR2 as YYEEEE. This CDR3 is CASSLTGGAGEKLFF. The DNA of the CDR3 is TGTGCCAGCAGCCTGACAGGGGGCGCGGGCGAAAAACTGTTTTTT. Full variable domain (outside the CDR3, taken from reference TRBV5-6 and TRBJ1-4): DAGVTQSPTHLIKTRGQQVTLRCSPKSGHDTVSWYQQALGQGPQFIFQYYEEEERQRGNFPDRFSGHQFPNYSSELNVNALLLGDSALYLCASSLTGGAGEKLFFGSGTQLSVL.